The present T cell receptor beta chain was sequenced within a study of T cell clonality in common variable immunodeficiency. Profiled with immunoSEQ multiplex PCR; TCRdb holds only in-frame clones, not every one. The specimen has under 50,000 clones, none found just once. From germline, CDR1 is SGHRS and CDR2 YFSETQ. J lost 3 bases, V lost 2 bases, and 6 bases had no gene match. CDR3 length: 15 residues. This clone appeared many times. Sequencing ends 3 residues short of the CDR3 end; the germline J gene provides the rest. The genes are TRBV5-1 and TRBJ2-7; 9 nucleotides match TRBD2. Material: peripheral blood mononuclear cells. The TCR originated in a person between 18 and 69 years old in good health. CDR3 DNA, as far as it was read: TGCGCCAGCAGCTTTAATGTAGCGGGGGACTACGAG. Its translation is CASSFNVAGDYE. The whole CDR3 protein reads CASSFNVAGDYEQYF.